This entry lists 15 T cell receptor beta chains sequenced from one sample in a study of persistence of HIV-infected CD4 T cells. Nonspecific anti-CD3/anti-CD28 bead stimulation represents the broad CD4+ T cell repertoire. Sorting of responding CD4+ T cells relied on upregulated CD40 ligand together with CD69. The libraries were made with immunoSEQ version 4 in survey mode. The assay was immunoSEQ multiplex PCR, and TCRdb's table has in-frame clones only and misses some. In the table there are around 47,000 clones, about 89% of which are singletons. Their target antigens are unknown. Sequences were derived from CD4+ T cells sorted from PBMCs after roughly 18-hour stimulation, sampled from a patient who received antiretroviral therapy. The receptors come from an adult man with HIV who was CMV-seropositive.

This clone has only one observation. The gene calls are TRBV5-1 and TRBJ2-2; D may correspond to TRBD1 or TRBD2 (5 bases each). The V end lost 4 bases, the J end lost 3 bases, and 13 bases lay between the germline ends. This CDR3 has 15 residues. The V gene's germline CDR1 is SGHRS and CDR2 YFSETQ. The chain's CDR3 is CASSPGPIDTGELFF. CDR3 coding DNA: TGCGCCAGCAGCCCGGGACCGATAGACACCGGGGAGCTGTTTTTT.

The CDR3 is CASSRGQGLNTEAFF. CDR3 DNA sequence: TGTGCCAGCAGTAGGGGGCAGGGACTGAACACTGAAGCTTTCTTT. The V call is TRBV6-6, the J call TRBJ1-1; TRBD1 matches at 7 bases. Germline V lookup: CDR1 MNHNY, CDR2 SVGAGI (reference sequence). The V gene end was trimmed by 5 bases and the J gene end by 0 bases; junction bases not matched to a gene: 6. This CDR3 has 15 amino acids.

This clone was recorded only once. This chain joins TRBV5-4 and TRBJ2-1, with 11 bases lining up with TRBD1. Per germline, CDR1 SGHNT and CDR2 YYREEE (reference sequence). The CDR3 has 15 amino acids. V lost 3 bases to trimming and J lost 3 bases; unmatched junction nucleotides: 2. The CDR3 loop is CASSWDRGNYNEQFF. CDR3 sequence (DNA): TGTGCCAGCAGCTGGGACAGGGGGAACTACAATGAGCAGTTCTTC.

The rearrangement links TRBV18 to TRBJ1-6; D gene uncertain. The length of the CDR3 is 15 residues. V shed 0 bases and J shed 4 bases, with 7 bases lying between them. Germline assignment: CDR1 KGHSH and CDR2 LQKENI. The CDR3 here is CASSPPTPYNSPLHF. In nucleotides, the CDR3 is TGTGCCAGCTCACCACCGACTCCGTATAATTCACCCCTCCACTTT.

The chain uses TRBV12-5 and TRBJ2-5; TRBD1 or TRBD2 may be the D gene (5 bases each). This CDR3 has 15 amino acids. The germline CDR1 and CDR2 sequences are LGHNT and FRNRAP. V was trimmed by 1 base and J by 5 bases, leaving 14 bases between them. DNA of the CDR3: TGTGCTAGTGGTTTGGAGGGGTTTGAGGGGGAGACCCAGTACTTC. It is translated as CASGLEGFEGETQYF.

DNA for the CDR3: TGTGCCAGCAGCTCCGGGACAGGGGAGACCGGGGAGCTGTTTTTT. This sequence encodes CASSSGTGETGELFF. The V gene is TRBV7-9, the J gene TRBJ2-2; 10 bases agree with TRBD1. The V segment lost 4 bases and the J segment 5 bases; nucleotides outside the gene matches: 4. CDR3 length equals 15 residues. From germline, CDR1 is SEHNR and CDR2 FQNEAQ (reference sequence).

The chain couples TRBV5-1 to TRBJ2-7; TRBD1 aligns across 7 bases. Germline assignment: CDR1 SGHRS and CDR2 YFSETQ. The CDR3 runs 14 residues. Germline trimming cut 4 bases from V and 2 bases from J; bases unmatched to any gene: 6. The CDR3 nucleotides read TGCGCCAGCAGCACCTCCGGGACAGCCTACGAGCAGTACTTC. It is translated as CASSTSGTAYEQYF.

Turning to this clone: One end of the junction fails to match germline, which may point to a read error. The V gene is TRBV6-6, the J gene TRBJ2-2; tentative D call: TRBD1 (7 bases). The CDR3 length is 15 residues. Germline V gives CDR1 MNHNY, CDR2 SVGAGI (reference sequence). CDR3: CASSYAGQNTGELLF. The CDR3 DNA is TGTGCCAGCAGTTACGCGGGACAGAACACCGGGGAGCTGCTTTTT.

V usage is TRBV7-2 and J usage is TRBJ2-7; the match to TRBD1 covers 8 bases. Germline CDR1 and CDR2: SGHTA and FQGNSA. Germline trimming cut 5 bases from V and 4 bases from J; bases unmatched to any gene: 16. CDR3 length: 17 amino acids. CDR3 coding DNA: TGTGCCAGCAGCACCACCGGGGGTTCAGGGGGCAGGTACGAGCAGTACTTC. Its protein product is CASSTTGGSGGRYEQYF. Based on the CDR3 plus reference TRBV7-2 and TRBJ2-7, the full variable domain is GAGVSQSPSNKVTEKGKDVELRCDPISGHTALYWYRQSLGQGLEFLIYFQGNSAPDKSGLPSDRFSAERTGGSVSTLTIQRTQQEDSAVYLCASSTTGGSGGRYEQYFGPGTRLTVT.

This clone was seen once. The chain has TRBV7-2 and TRBJ2-7; 9 nucleotides align to TRBD1. Looked up from germline, CDR1 is SGHTA and CDR2 is FQGNSA. The CDR3 contains 15 residues. The trim removed 5 bases at V and 4 bases at J, leaving 9 bases unmatched. This chain's CDR3 is CASSQGTGKRYEQYF. CDR3 coding DNA: TGTGCCAGCAGCCAAGGGACAGGGAAGAGGTACGAGCAGTACTTC.

The V and J genes are TRBV5-5 and TRBJ2-7, with 8 bases that match TRBD1. The CDR3 has 12 amino acids. J gave up 5 bases and V 3 bases, and 1 base lay outside the gene matches. Germline V gene lookup returns CDR1 SGHKS and CDR2 YYEKEE (reference sequence). The CDR3 is CASSSGGHEQYF. Written as DNA, the CDR3 is TGTGCCAGCAGCTCAGGGGGCCACGAGCAGTACTTC.

The chain carries TRBV5-1 and TRBJ2-5; 8 bases fit TRBD1. Trimming at V came to 0 bases and at J to 5 bases, leaving 6 bases not matched to a gene. This CDR3 has 15 residues. Germline V gene data show CDR1 as SGHRS and CDR2 as YFSETQ. The CDR3 DNA sequence: TGCGCCAGCAGCTTGGGTGACAGGGGTTCGGAGACCCAGTACTTC. Its translation: CASSLGDRGSETQYF. Filled out from reference TRBV5-1 and TRBJ2-5, the complete variable domain reads KAGVTQTPRYLIKTRGQQVTLSCSPISGHRSVSWYQQTPGQGLQFLFEYFSETQRNKGNFPGRFSGRQFSNSRSEMNVSTLELGDSALYLCASSLGDRGSETQYFGPGTRLLVL.

The chain uses TRBV4-2 and TRBJ2-2; 16 positions agree with TRBD2. The length of the CDR3 is 21 residues. From germline, CDR1 is LGHNA and CDR2 YNFKEQ. With V trimmed by 0 bases and J by 6 bases, 13 bases remained unmatched. CDR3 amino acids: CASSQDWFTGLAGGLAGELFF. In nucleotides, the CDR3 is TGTGCCAGCAGCCAAGATTGGTTTACGGGACTAGCGGGGGGGTTAGCCGGGGAGCTGTTTTTT.

This clone was observed a single time. V is TRBV5-1 and J is TRBJ2-3, with TRBD2 matching over 9 bases. This CDR3 spans 14 amino acids. Germline lookup yields CDR1 SGHRS and CDR2 YFSETQ. V shed 4 bases and J 1 base; nucleotides not matched to a gene: 1. The CDR3 coding sequence is TGCGCCAGCAGCCGCGGGGGGGGCACAGATACGCAGTATTTT. This sequence encodes CASSRGGGTDTQYF.

The chain has TRBV28 and TRBJ2-4; 9 positions agree with TRBD1. V was pared by 3 bases and J by 1 base, with 4 bases of the junction left unmatched. Germline V lookup: CDR1 MDHEN, CDR2 SYDVKM. This CDR3 has 16 residues. CDR3: CASSLTGGSAKNIQYF. DNA for the CDR3: TGTGCCAGCAGTTTGACAGGGGGTTCGGCCAAAAACATTCAGTACTTC.